Below are 21 T cell receptor beta chains sequenced from a single sample in a study of human T cells and chemical hapten exposure. Each CDR3 protein gets one entry after TCRdb re-called the RACE reads with MiXCR. The sample shows under 50,000 distinct CDR3 sequences, 9.5% to 15% of them seen only once. The time point: patch test 3, about 24 weeks after DPC sensitization. Stated treatment: therapeutic diphenylcyclopropenone sensitization with weekly scalp DPC. Extraction yielded total RNA from whole blood (unfractionated). The sequences come from whole blood, collected in connection with sensitization to the hapten diphenylcyclopropenone (DPC). All receptors come from a woman aged 35 to 49 with alopecia areata. Some clones in this sample may be carry-over from other donors' samples.

This clonotype was detected ten times or more. V gene TRBV20-1 combines with J gene TRBJ1-3; D gene uncertain. Between the trimmed V and J ends, which lost 4 bases and 8 bases, there was a span of 12 bases. CDR3 length equals 12 residues. From germline, CDR1 is DFQATT and CDR2 SNEGSKA (reference sequence). CDR3 region: CSATGEIHTIYF. CDR3 DNA sequence: TGCAGTGCTACAGGAGAGATACACACCATATATTTT.

This clonotype was observed at least ten times. The V and J genes are TRBV3-1 and TRBJ1-1, with unresolved D. The V end was cut by 1 base, the J end by 1 base, with 7 bases between. The germline V gene has CDR1 LGHDT and CDR2 YNNKEL (reference sequence). The CDR3 is made up of 14 amino acids. This CDR3 reads CASSQASGNTEAFF. The CDR3, as DNA: TGTGCCAGCAGCCAAGCTTCCGGGAACACTGAAGCTTTCTTT.

This chain connects TRBV27 to TRBJ2-2; weak D call: TRBD1 (5 bases). The V end was cut by 7 bases, the J end by 4 bases, with 13 bases between. The CDR3 has 14 amino acids. The germline V gene encodes CDR1 MNHEY and CDR2 SMNVEV (reference sequence). CDR3 coding DNA: TGTGCCAGCACACAGGCTGGATTCACCGGGGAGCTGTTTTTT. Translated, it gives CASTQAGFTGELFF.

This clonotype was recorded many times. The chain has TRBV11-2 and TRBJ2-5, with TRBD2 matching over 10 bases. CDR3 length: 15 amino acids. After removal of 7 bases from V and 1 base from J, the junction contained 6 bases not matched to a gene. Germline CDR1 and CDR2: SGHAT and FQNNGV. The CDR3 DNA reads as TGTGCCAGCACCTCTACTAGCGGGGTCCAAGAGACCCAGTACTTC. It specifies CASTSTSGVQETQYF.

This clonotype was picked up a small number of times. The chain combines TRBV27 with TRBJ2-7, with a weak D call TRBD1 (5 bases). The CDR3 has 13 amino acids. Trimming took 8 bases from V and 0 from J, leaving 11 bases between them. The germline V gene has CDR1 MNHEY and CDR2 SMNVEV (reference sequence). In DNA form, the CDR3 reads TGTGCCAGCGGAAACAGGAACTCCTACGAGCAGTACTTC. As protein: CASGNRNSYEQYF.

This clonotype was seen more than once but under ten times. Written as DNA, the CDR3 is TGTGCCAGCAGTTACTCCACCGGCGAGGGCCTCCAGCAGTACTTC. This translates into CASSYSTGEGLQQYF. The J gene is TRBJ2-7, the V gene TRBV6-6; weak D call: TRBD2 (5 bases). Trimming cost V 0 bases and J 8 bases, with 17 bases left between them. This CDR3 is 15 amino acids long. Germline CDR1 MNHNY, CDR2 SVGAGI (reference sequence).

This clonotype was seen a handful of times. The chain combines TRBV9 with TRBJ2-4; D is perhaps TRBD1 or TRBD2 (5 bases each). This CDR3 is built from 17 residues. Germline V gene lookup returns CDR1 SGDLS and CDR2 YYNGEE. Trimming took 4 bases from V and 2 from J, leaving 19 bases between them. CDR3 nucleotide sequence: TGTGCCAGCAGCCCAATCCGGGACCACGTCTCCAAAAACATTCAGTACTTC. The encoded protein is CASSPIRDHVSKNIQYF.

This clonotype was seen repeatedly, ten times or more. The V and J genes are TRBV7-3 and TRBJ2-2; TRBD2 might be the D (6 bases). Germline V gene sequence: CDR1 SGHTA, CDR2 FQGTGA. The CDR3 covers 16 residues. V lost 5 bases to trimming and J lost 2 bases, with 15 bases between them. CDR3 amino acids: CASSQGGSGNTGELFF. The CDR3 coding sequence is TGTGCCAGCAGCCAAGGCGGTAGCGGAAACACCGGGGAGCTGTTTTTT.

This clonotype was seen many times. The gene calls are TRBV7-9 and TRBJ2-1, with a possible D match to TRBD1 (6 bases). The germline V gene has CDR1 SEHNR and CDR2 FQNEAQ (reference sequence). Trimming took off 1 base at V and 0 bases at J, with 16 bases between the two ends. This CDR3 has 18 amino acids. The CDR3 nucleotides read TGTGCCAGCAGCTTAGGACAGGCTGAATTACTCTCCTACAATGAGCAGTTCTTC. It yields the protein CASSLGQAELLSYNEQFF.

This clonotype was found many times. The V call is TRBV7-8, the J call TRBJ2-5; no clear D. Trimming took off 6 bases at V and 5 bases at J, with 10 bases between the two ends. CDR1 is SGHVS and CDR2 is FQNEAQ in the germline V gene. The CDR3 has 12 residues. As DNA, the CDR3 is TGTGCCAGCAGAAAGCCCCTGGAGACCCAGTACTTC. Translated: CASRKPLETQYF.

In this sample, this clonotype turned up many times. This chain links TRBV29-1 with TRBJ2-1; D gene uncertain. The germline V and J ends were trimmed by 3 bases and 0 bases, with 9 bases remaining between them. This CDR3 region has 14 residues. Germline V gene data show CDR1 as SQVTM and CDR2 as ANQGSEA. CDR3 residues: CSVDDGRSYNEQFF. As DNA, the CDR3 is TGCAGCGTTGATGACGGGCGCTCCTACAATGAGCAGTTCTTC.

Only a few counts were recorded for this clonotype. The chain has TRBV18 and TRBJ2-5, with D unclear. Trimming shortened V by 1 base and J by 0 bases, and 3 bases separated the two germline ends. The CDR3 has 13 amino acids. Germline CDR1 KGHSH, CDR2 LQKENI. The CDR3 nucleotides read TGTGCCAGCTCACCACTTAACCAAGAGACCCAGTACTTC. It yields the protein CASSPLNQETQYF.

This clonotype was found many times. The chain joins TRBV24-1 to TRBJ1-2; D is ambiguous. The CDR3 has 13 amino acids. Trimming pared 3 bases from V and 2 bases from J, leaving 6 bases between. Germline values: CDR1 KGHDR, CDR2 SFDVKD. CDR3 nucleotides: TGTGCCACCAGTGATAACAGCAACTATGGCTACACCTTC. Encoded protein: CATSDNSNYGYTF.

Ten or more counts support this clonotype. This chain joins TRBV18 and TRBJ2-1; a weak D match, TRBD2 (6 bases). Germline CDR1 KGHSH, CDR2 LQKENI. V was pared by 2 bases and J by 7 bases, with 15 bases between. CDR3 size: 15 residues. CDR3 region: CASSPRGSGGNEQFF. The CDR3 bases are TGTGCCAGCTCACCAAGGGGTAGCGGTGGAAATGAGCAGTTCTTC. Complete variable domain (other parts from reference TRBV18 and TRBJ2-1): NAGVMQNPRHLVRRRGQEARLRCSPMKGHSHVYWYRQLPEEGLKFMVYLQKENIIDESGMPKERFSAEFPKEGPSILRIQQVVRGDSAAYFCASSPRGSGGNEQFFGPGTRLTVL.

The chain carries TRBV20-1 and TRBJ1-5; D remains unclear. Germline V lookup: CDR1 DFQATT, CDR2 SNEGSKA (reference sequence). Trimming removed 2 bases from V and 5 bases from J, with 10 bases in between. This CDR3 is built from 13 residues. The CDR3 spells CSARSGRDQPQHF. As DNA, the CDR3 is TGCAGTGCTAGAAGCGGACGGGATCAGCCCCAGCATTTT.

This rearrangement joins TRBV6-6 to TRBJ2-5, with 11 bases matching TRBD2. Germline assignment: CDR1 MNHNY and CDR2 SVGAGI (reference sequence). J gave up 1 base and V 2 bases, and 0 bases lay outside the gene matches. The CDR3 contains 15 residues. CDR3 sequence: CASSYLAGGQETQYF. In DNA, the CDR3 is TGTGCCAGCAGTTACCTAGCGGGGGGCCAAGAGACCCAGTACTTC.

This clonotype was observed at least ten times. The rearrangement uses TRBV28 and TRBJ1-4, with TRBD1 as a possible D gene (6 bases). V was clipped by 3 bases and J by 13 bases, with 9 bases between them. CDR1 MDHEN and CDR2 SYDVKM come from the germline V gene. The CDR3 extends over 11 amino acids. CDR3 sequence reads: CASSFVGGLFF. Written as DNA, the CDR3 is TGTGCCAGCAGTTTTGTAGGGGGACTGTTTTTT.

At least ten counts were recorded for this clonotype. The chain has TRBV5-4 and TRBJ2-3, with TRBD1 matching over 8 bases. The CDR3 covers 16 residues. CDR1 is SGHNT and CDR2 is YYREEE in the germline V gene (reference sequence). Trimming at V came to 4 bases and at J to 2 bases, leaving 9 bases not matched to a gene. The CDR3 sequence is CASSQQGAPTTDTQYF. The CDR3 DNA sequence: TGTGCCAGCAGCCAGCAGGGGGCGCCCACCACAGATACGCAGTATTTT.

The table lists this clonotype with many counts. The rearrangement uses TRBV7-9 and TRBJ2-2, with a possible D match to TRBD2 (5 bases). From germline, CDR1 is SEHNR and CDR2 FQNEAQ (reference sequence). Between the trimmed V and J ends, which lost 4 bases and 7 bases, there was a span of 16 bases. The CDR3 has 15 residues. CDR3 coding DNA: TGTGCCAGCAGCTCCCGTCCCCGGAGGAGCGGGGAGCTGTTTTTT. Amino acids: CASSSRPRRSGELFF. The full variable domain, in which reference TRBV7-9 and TRBJ2-2 provide the parts outside the CDR3, is DTGVSQNPRHKITKRGQNVTFRCDPISEHNRLYWYRQTLGQGPEFLTYFQNEAQLEKSRLLSDRFSAERPKGSFSTLEIQRTEQGDSAMYLCASSSRPRRSGELFFGEGSRLTVL.

The sample holds a few counts of this clonotype. V usage is TRBV28 and J usage is TRBJ1-5; TRBD1 matches at 8 bases. CDR1 is MDHEN, CDR2 SYDVKM, per germline. After removal of 6 bases from V and 0 bases from J, the junction contained 4 bases not matched to a gene. This CDR3 spans 15 amino acids. As DNA, the CDR3 is TGTGCCAGCAGAAGACAGGGGTATAGCAATCAGCCCCAGCATTTT. Protein sequence: CASRRQGYSNQPQHF.

This clonotype was counted many times. V is TRBV6-1 and J is TRBJ1-2; 8 bases match TRBD1. Germline CDR1 and CDR2: MNHNS and SASEGT. The CDR3 has 15 residues. V lost 0 bases and J lost 6; bases outside the gene matches: 6. The CDR3 here is CASSEAGRGLDGYTF. CDR3 in DNA: TGTGCCAGCAGTGAAGCGGGCAGGGGGCTGGATGGCTACACCTTC.